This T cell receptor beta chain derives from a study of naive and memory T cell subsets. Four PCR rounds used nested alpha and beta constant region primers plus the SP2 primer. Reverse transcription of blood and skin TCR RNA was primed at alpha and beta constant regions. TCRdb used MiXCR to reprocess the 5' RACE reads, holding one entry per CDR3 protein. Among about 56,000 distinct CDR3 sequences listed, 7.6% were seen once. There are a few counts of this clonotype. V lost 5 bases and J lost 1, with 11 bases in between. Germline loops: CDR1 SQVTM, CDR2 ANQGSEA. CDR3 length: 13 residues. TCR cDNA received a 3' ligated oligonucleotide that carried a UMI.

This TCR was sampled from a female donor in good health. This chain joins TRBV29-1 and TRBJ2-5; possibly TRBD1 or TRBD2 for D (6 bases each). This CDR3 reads CSVKGGLQETQYF. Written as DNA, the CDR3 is TGCAGCGTTAAGGGGGGCCTCCAAGAGACCCAGTACTTC.